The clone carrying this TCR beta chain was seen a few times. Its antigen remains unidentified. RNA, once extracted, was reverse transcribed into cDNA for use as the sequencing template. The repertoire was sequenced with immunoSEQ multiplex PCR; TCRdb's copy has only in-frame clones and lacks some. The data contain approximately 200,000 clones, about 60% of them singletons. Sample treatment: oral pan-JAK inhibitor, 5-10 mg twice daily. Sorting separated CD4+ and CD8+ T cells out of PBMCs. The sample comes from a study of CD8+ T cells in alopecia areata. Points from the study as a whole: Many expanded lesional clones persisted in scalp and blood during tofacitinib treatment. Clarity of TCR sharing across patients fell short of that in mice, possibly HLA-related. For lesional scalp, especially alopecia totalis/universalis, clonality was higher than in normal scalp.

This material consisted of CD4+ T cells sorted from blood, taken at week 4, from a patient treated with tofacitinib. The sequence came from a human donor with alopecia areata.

Here the CDR3 reads CASSRGTDPDTQYF. The CDR3, as DNA: TGCGCCAGCAGCCGGGGGACAGATCCTGATACGCAGTATTTT. This chain uses TRBV4-1 with TRBJ2-3, with 7 bases matching TRBD1. Looked up from germline, CDR1 is MGHRA and CDR2 is YSYEKL. The CDR3 is made up of 14 amino acids. J lost 6 bases, V lost 4 bases, and 7 bases had no gene match.